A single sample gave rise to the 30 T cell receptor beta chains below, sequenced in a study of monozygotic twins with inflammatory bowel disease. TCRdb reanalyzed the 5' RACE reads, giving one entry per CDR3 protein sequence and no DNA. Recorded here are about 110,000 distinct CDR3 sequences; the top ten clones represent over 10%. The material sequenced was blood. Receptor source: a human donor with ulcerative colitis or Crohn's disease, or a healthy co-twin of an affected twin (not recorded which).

This chain's CDR3 is CASSSTGPAGPQHF. The chain couples TRBV28 to TRBJ1-5. The germline V gene has CDR1 MDHEN and CDR2 SYDVKM. The CDR3 covers 14 residues.

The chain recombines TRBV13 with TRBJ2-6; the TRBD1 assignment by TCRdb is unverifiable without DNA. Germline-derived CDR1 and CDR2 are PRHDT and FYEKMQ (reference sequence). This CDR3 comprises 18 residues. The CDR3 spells CASSISRDILRGANVLTF.

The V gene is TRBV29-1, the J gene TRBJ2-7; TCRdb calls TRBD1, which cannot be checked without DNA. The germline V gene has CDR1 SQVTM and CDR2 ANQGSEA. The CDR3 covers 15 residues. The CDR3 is CSVEGVVQGAYEQYF.

The CDR3 reads CASSPQQLAVVSDTQYF. The rearrangement uses TRBV12-3 or TRBV12-4 and TRBJ2-3; TCRdb names TRBD2, which stays unverified in the absence of DNA. The CDR3 contains 17 residues.

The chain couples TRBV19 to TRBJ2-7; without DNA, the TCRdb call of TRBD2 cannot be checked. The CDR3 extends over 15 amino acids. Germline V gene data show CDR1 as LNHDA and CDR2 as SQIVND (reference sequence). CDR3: CASRRSGLASYEQYF. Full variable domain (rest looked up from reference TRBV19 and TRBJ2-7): DGGITQSPKYLFRKEGQNVTLSCEQNLNHDAMYWYRQDPGQGLRLIYYSQIVNDFQKGDIAEGYSVSREKKESFPLTVTSAQKNPTAFYLCASRRSGLASYEQYFGPGTRLTVT.

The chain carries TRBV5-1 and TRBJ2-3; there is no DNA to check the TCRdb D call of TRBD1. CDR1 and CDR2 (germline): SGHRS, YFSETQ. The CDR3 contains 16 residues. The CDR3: CASSLDGGGITDTQYF.

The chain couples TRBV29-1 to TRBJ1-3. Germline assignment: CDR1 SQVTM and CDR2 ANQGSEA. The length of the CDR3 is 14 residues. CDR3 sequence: CSVAPGSSGNTIYF.

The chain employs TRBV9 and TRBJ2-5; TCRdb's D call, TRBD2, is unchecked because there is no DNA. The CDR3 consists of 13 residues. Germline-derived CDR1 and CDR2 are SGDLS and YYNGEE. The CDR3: CASGIAGVETQYF.

The chain's CDR3 is CASSLEITDTQYF. The chain uses TRBV5-1 and TRBJ2-3. This CDR3 has 13 residues. Germline V CDR1 and CDR2: SGHRS, YFSETQ.

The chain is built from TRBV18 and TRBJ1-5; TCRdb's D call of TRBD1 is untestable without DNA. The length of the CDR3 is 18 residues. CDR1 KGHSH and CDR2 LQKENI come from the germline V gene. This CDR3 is CASSPWGTQRLSNQPQHF.

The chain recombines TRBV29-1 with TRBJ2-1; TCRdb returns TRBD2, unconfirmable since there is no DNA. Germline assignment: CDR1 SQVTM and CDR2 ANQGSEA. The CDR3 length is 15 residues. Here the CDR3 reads CSVGGRRGGRNEQFF.

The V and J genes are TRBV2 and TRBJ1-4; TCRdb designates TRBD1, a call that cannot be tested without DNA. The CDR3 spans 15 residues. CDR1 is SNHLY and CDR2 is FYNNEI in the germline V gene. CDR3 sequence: CASSSNAGANEKLFF. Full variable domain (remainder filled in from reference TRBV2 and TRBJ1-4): EPEVTQTPSHQVTQMGQEVILRCVPISNHLYFYWYRQILGQKVEFLVSFYNNEISEKSEIFDDQFSVERPDGSNFTLKIRSTKLEDSAMYFCASSSNAGANEKLFFGSGTQLSVL.

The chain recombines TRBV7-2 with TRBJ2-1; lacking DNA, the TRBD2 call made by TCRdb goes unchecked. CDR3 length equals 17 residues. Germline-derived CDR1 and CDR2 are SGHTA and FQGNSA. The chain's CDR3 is CASSLSGGSDSYNEQFF.

Here the CDR3 reads CASSPLRGGMNTEAFF. The chain couples TRBV5-1 to TRBJ1-1. The CDR3 is 16 residues long. Germline V gene sequence: CDR1 SGHRS, CDR2 YFSETQ.

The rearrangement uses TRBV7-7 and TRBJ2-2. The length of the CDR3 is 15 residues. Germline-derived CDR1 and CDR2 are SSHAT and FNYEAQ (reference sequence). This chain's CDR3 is CASSLSRKNTGELFF.

CDR3 amino acids: CASSTVGPTTTDTQYF. The chain recombines TRBV2 with TRBJ2-3; TCRdb designates TRBD2, a call that cannot be tested without DNA. The germline V gene encodes CDR1 SNHLY and CDR2 FYNNEI. The CDR3 sequence is 16 residues long.

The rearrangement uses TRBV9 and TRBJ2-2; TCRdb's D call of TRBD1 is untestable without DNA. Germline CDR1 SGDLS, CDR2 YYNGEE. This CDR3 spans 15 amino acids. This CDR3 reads CASSIETGGTGELFF.

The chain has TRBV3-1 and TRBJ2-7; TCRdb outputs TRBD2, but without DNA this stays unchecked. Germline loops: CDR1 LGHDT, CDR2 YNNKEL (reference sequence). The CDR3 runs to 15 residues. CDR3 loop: CASSLGLSASYEQYF.

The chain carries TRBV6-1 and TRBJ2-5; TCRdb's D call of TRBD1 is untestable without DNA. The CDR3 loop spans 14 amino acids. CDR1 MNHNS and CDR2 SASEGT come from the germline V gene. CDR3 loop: CASSIQGAGETQYF.

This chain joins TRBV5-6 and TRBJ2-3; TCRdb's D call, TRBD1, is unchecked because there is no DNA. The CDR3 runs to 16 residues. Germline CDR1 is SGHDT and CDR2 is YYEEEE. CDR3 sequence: CASSLGLAPSPDTQYF.

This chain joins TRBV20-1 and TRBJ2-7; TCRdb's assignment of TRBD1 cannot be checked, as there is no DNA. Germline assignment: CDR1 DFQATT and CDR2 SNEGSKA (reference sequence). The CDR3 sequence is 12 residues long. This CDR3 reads CSALGGNYEQYF.

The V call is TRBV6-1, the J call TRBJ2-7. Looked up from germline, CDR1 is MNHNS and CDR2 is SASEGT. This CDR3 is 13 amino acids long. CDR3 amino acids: CAIWRPFFAEQYF.

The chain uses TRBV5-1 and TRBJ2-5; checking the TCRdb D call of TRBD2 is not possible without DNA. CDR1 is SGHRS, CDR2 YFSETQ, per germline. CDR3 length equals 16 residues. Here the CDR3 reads CASSPTSGLWTQTQYF.

The CDR3 reads CSASADRALGWNEQFF. The chain recombines TRBV20-1 with TRBJ2-1; as DNA is missing, the TRBD1 call by TCRdb cannot be tested. The germline CDR1 and CDR2 sequences are DFQATT and SNEGSKA (reference sequence). The CDR3 runs to 16 residues.

CDR3 in amino acids: CASSQRGGGRATQYF. The chain recombines TRBV7-2 with TRBJ2-3; absent DNA, TCRdb's TRBD2 call cannot be checked. The CDR3 runs 15 residues. Germline V CDR1 and CDR2: SGHTA, FQGNSA. The full variable domain, rest sourced from reference TRBV7-2 and TRBJ2-3, is GAGVSQSPSNKVTEKGKDVELRCDPISGHTALYWYRQSLGQGLEFLIYFQGNSAPDKSGLPSDRFSAERTGGSVSTLTIQRTQQEDSAVYLCASSQRGGGRATQYFGPGTRLTVL.

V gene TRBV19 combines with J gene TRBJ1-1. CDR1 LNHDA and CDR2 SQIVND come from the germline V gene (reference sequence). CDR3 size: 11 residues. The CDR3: CASSIWGEAFF. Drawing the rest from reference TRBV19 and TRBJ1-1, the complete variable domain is DGGITQSPKYLFRKEGQNVTLSCEQNLNHDAMYWYRQDPGQGLRLIYYSQIVNDFQKGDIAEGYSVSREKKESFPLTVTSAQKNPTAFYLCASSIWGEAFFGQGTRLTVV.

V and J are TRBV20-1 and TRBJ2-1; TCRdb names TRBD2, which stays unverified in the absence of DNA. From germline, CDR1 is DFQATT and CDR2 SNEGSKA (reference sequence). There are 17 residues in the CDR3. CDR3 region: CSASEFKRGGSYNEQFF.

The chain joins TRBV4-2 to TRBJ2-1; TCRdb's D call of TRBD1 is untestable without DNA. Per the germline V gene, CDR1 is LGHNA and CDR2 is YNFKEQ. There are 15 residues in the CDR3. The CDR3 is CASSPGDINYNEQFF.

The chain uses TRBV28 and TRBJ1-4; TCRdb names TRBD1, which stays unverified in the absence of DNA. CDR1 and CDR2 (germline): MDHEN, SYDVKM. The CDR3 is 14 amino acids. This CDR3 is CASRETGRVEKLFF. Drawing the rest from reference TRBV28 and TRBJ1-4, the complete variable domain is DVKVTQSSRYLVKRTGEKVFLECVQDMDHENMFWYRQDPGLGLRLIYFSYDVKMKEKGDIPEGYSVSREKKERFSLILESASTNQTSMYLCASRETGRVEKLFFGSGTQLSVL.

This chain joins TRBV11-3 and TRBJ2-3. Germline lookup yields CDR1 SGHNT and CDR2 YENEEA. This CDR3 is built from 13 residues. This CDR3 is CASSRDSTDTQYF.